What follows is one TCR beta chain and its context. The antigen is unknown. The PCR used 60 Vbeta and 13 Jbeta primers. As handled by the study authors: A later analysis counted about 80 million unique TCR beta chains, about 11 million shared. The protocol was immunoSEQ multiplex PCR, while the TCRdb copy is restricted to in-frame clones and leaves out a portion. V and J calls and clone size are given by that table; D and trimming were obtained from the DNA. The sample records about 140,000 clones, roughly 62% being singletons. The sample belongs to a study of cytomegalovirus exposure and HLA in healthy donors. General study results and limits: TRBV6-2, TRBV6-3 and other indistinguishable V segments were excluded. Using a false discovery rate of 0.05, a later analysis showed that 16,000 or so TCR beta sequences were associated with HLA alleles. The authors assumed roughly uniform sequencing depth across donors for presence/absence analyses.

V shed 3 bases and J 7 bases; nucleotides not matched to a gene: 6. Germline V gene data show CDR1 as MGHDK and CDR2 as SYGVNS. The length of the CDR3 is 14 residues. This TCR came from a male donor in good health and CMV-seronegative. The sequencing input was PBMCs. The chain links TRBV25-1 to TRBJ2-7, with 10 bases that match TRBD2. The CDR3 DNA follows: TGTGCCAGCAGTGATGGACTAGCGGTCTGGGAGCAGTACTTC. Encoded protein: CASSDGLAVWEQYF.